The 9 T cell receptor beta chains below were found in one sample sequenced in a study of shared T cell receptors in the human thymus. Data came from immunoSEQ multiplex PCR; TCRdb stores just in-frame clones and leaves some out. The sample has hundreds of thousands of clones; around 87% are singletons. The sample also formed part of further work on human thymus T cells.

The sequenced sample was thymocytes. Receptor source: a boy less than two years old with a congenital heart defect.

The V gene is TRBV27, the J gene TRBJ2-5, with D maybe TRBD1 (6 bases). Trimming took 8 bases from V and 5 from J, leaving 24 bases between them. Germline V gives CDR1 MNHEY, CDR2 SMNVEV (reference sequence). This CDR3 spans 16 amino acids. The CDR3 DNA reads as TGTGCCAGCTCCCCCAGTTTGGGTCAGGGGAAGGAGACCCAGTACTTC. It yields the protein CASSPSLGQGKETQYF.

The V call is TRBV19, the J call TRBJ1-5; tentatively, D is TRBD1 (6 bases). The CDR3 has 17 amino acids. The germline V gene encodes CDR1 LNHDA and CDR2 SQIVND (reference sequence). Trimming stripped 3 bases from V and 7 bases from J, with 22 bases between. CDR3 nucleotide sequence: TGTGCCAGTAGTATTGTCGGGACAAGTGGCTTGAGGCAGCCCCAGCATTTT. Translated, it gives CASSIVGTSGLRQPQHF.

The chain carries TRBV21-1 and TRBJ2-4; TRBD2, the table's D call, was not compared with the DNA. TRBV21-1 constitutes a pseudogene. There are 14 residues in the CDR3. As DNA, the CDR3 is TGTGCCAGCAGCCCCAAGACTAGCCGAAACATTCAGTACTTC. Translated, it gives CASSPKTSRNIQYF.

The CDR3 DNA follows: TGTGCCAGCAGCTTAGGCCGGAGATACGAGCAGTACTTC. This encodes CASSLGRRYEQYF. J is TRBJ2-7 and V is TRBV13; D gene uncertain. The CDR3 has 13 amino acids. CDR1 is PRHDT, CDR2 FYEKMQ, per germline (reference sequence). V was trimmed by 0 bases and J by 4 bases, leaving 7 bases between them.

V is TRBV6-5 and J is TRBJ2-1, with 11 bases identical to TRBD1. Germline V gene data show CDR1 as MNHEY and CDR2 as SVGAGI. The length of the CDR3 is 14 residues. After removal of 6 bases from V and 6 bases from J, the junction contained 4 bases not matched to a gene. In nucleotides, the CDR3 is TGTGCCAGCAGATCCGGGACAGGGGGCAATGAGCAGTTCTTC. This encodes CASRSGTGGNEQFF.

This sequence joins TRBV10-2 and TRBJ2-6, with 8 bases that match TRBD2. The CDR3 consists of 19 residues. The V and J ends lost 6 bases and 3 bases, in that order; junction bases with no gene match: 16. Germline V CDR1 and CDR2: WSHSY, SAAADI. CDR3 sequence: CASSLPGLAPFLGANVLTF. CDR3 DNA: TGCGCCAGCAGCCTGCCCGGACTAGCACCCTTCCTTGGGGCCAACGTCCTGACTTTC.

The chain is built from TRBV6-1 and TRBJ1-5, with a weak D call TRBD1 (5 bases). CDR1 and CDR2 (germline): MNHNS, SASEGT. CDR3 length: 15 amino acids. V was shortened by 3 bases and J by 2 bases, with 11 bases between the two germline ends. The CDR3 sequence: CASSETRGGNQPQHF. CDR3 coding DNA: TGTGCCAGCAGTGAGACAAGGGGCGGCAATCAGCCCCAGCATTTT.

The genes are TRBV5-4 and TRBJ2-2; maybe TRBD2 (5 bases). CDR1 and CDR2 from the germline V gene are SGHNT and YYREEE (reference sequence). The germline V and J ends were trimmed by 6 bases and 0 bases, with 18 bases remaining between them. CDR3 length: 17 residues. DNA for the CDR3: TGTGCCAGCACGAGACGAGATCGGGGTACGAACACCGGGGAGCTGTTTTTT. This gives the protein CASTRRDRGTNTGELFF.

Notes on this clone: The junction differs from germline at one of its ends, possibly a read error. The V gene is TRBV5-1, the J gene TRBJ2-7; 8 nucleotides agree with TRBD2. This CDR3 contains 10 residues. Germline V lookup: CDR1 SGHRS, CDR2 YFSETQ. CDR3 nucleotides: TGCGCCAGCATGGCGGGAGGTTCGAACTTC. Its translation: CASMAGGSNF.